The rows below give T cell receptor beta chains drawn from one sample of a study of blood T cell repertoires in COVID-19. Clones were read by immunoSEQ multiplex PCR, and TCRdb kept only the in-frame ones, dropping some. The top ten clones hold 2% to 2.5% of a sample with 130,000 or so clones, around 87% of them seen once. The sequencing input was peripheral blood. These receptor sequences come from a middle-aged man with active COVID-19. Both conserved end residues are part of each CDR3. The D gene is left open where the match is weak. Part of the rows lack a size; the others show once, few, many or a class for expanded clones.

j_call,d_call,clone_size,v_call,cdr3_aa,cdr3_nt
TRBJ2-1,TRBD2,.,TRBV5-1,CASSLELGLAGAEQFF,TGCGCCAGCAGCTTGGAGTTGGGACTAGCGGGGGCTGAGCAGTTCTTC
TRBJ2-5,.,.,TRBV25-1,CASSEYWKGETQYF,TGTGCCAGCAGTGAATATTGGAAGGGGGAGACCCAGTACTTC
TRBJ2-5,.,.,TRBV14,CASSQDLSGEKTQYF,TGTGCCAGCAGCCAAGATCTTAGCGGAGAAAAGACCCAGTACTTC
TRBJ2-7,TRBD2,.,TRBV12-3/TRBV12-4,CASGLAGLYEQYF,TGTGCCAGTGGACTAGCGGGTCTCTACGAGCAGTACTTC
TRBJ1-5,.,once,TRBV3-1/TRBV3-2,CASSQGGTGTQHF,TGTGCCAGCAGCCAAGGGGGGACTGGGACGCAGCATTTT
TRBJ2-3,.,.,TRBV5-1,CASSLGLNRGTDTQYF,TGCGCCAGCAGCTTGGGGCTTAACCGGGGAACAGATACGCAGTATTTT
TRBJ2-1,TRBD2,.,TRBV4-3,CASSQGLAGALYNEQFF,TGCGCCAGCAGCCAAGGGCTAGCGGGGGCGTTATACAATGAGCAGTTCTTC
TRBJ2-5,.,.,TRBV2,CASSRTGWRETQYF,TGTGCCAGCAGTCGCACAGGGTGGCGGGAGACCCAGTACTTC
TRBJ1-2,.,.,TRBV5-5,CASSSDGLYGYTF,TGTGCCAGCAGCTCGGACGGACTCTATGGCTACACCTTC
TRBJ2-7,TRBD1,.,TRBV6-5,CASIRDRGGVEQYF,TGTGCCAGCATCCGGGACAGGGGGGGAGTCGAGCAGTACTTC
TRBJ2-1,.,once,TRBV6-7,CASSYKYMGLHYNEQFF,TGTGCCAGCAGTTACAAGTACATGGGACTGCACTACAATGAGCAGTTCTTC
TRBJ2-2,TRBD2,.,TRBV4-1,CASSLRVAGTAGELFF,TGCGCCAGCAGCCTGAGAGTAGCGGGAACGGCCGGGGAGCTGTTTTTT
TRBJ1-2,TRBD1,.,TRBV5-4,CASSPGQESYGYTF,TGTGCCAGCAGCCCAGGACAGGAATCCTATGGCTACACCTTC
TRBJ1-2,.,once,TRBV3-1/TRBV3-2,CASSSSVGYTF,TGTGCCAGCAGCTCCTCGGTGGGCTACACCTTC
TRBJ2-3,TRBD2,.,TRBV7-2,CASSPGLPPDTQYF,TGTGCCAGCAGCCCGGGACTACCTCCCGATACGCAGTATTTT
TRBJ2-7,.,.,TRBV2,CASSRRTEAYEQYF,TGTGCCAGCAGTAGAAGAACTGAAGCCTACGAGCAGTACTTC
TRBJ1-1,TRBD1,.,TRBV5-6,CASSYGQGDTEAFF,TGTGCCAGCAGCTACGGACAGGGAGACACTGAAGCTTTCTTT
TRBJ1-5,TRBD1,.,TRBV7-8,CASSLADRGVGQPQHF,TGTGCCAGCAGCTTAGCTGACAGGGGGGTGGGTCAGCCCCAGCATTTT
TRBJ1-3,.,few,TRBV3-1/TRBV3-2,CASSHRQGNTIYF,TGTGCCAGCAGCCATCGACAGGGAAACACCATATATTTT
TRBJ2-3,.,.,TRBV7-7,CASSSTGLGTDTQYF,TGTGCCAGCAGCTCAACGGGACTTGGCACAGATACGCAGTATTTT
TRBJ1-6,.,few,TRBV5-1,CASSLNLQNSPLHF,TGCGCCAGCAGCTTGAACCTACAGAATTCACCCCTCCACTTT
TRBJ1-2,.,.,TRBV7-9,CASSPTGWSGNYGYTF,TGTGCCAGCAGCCCAACGGGGTGGTCAGGCAACTATGGCTACACCTTC
TRBJ2-2,.,.,TRBV2,CASRSGQSGELFF,TGTGCCAGCAGATCAGGACAGTCGGGGGAGCTGTTTTTT
TRBJ1-1,.,.,TRBV18,CASSPEVNTEAFF,TGTGCCAGCTCCCCGGAGGTGAACACTGAAGCTTTCTTT
TRBJ2-5,TRBD2,once,TRBV7-9,CASSFPTSGEETQYF,TGTGCCAGCAGCTTCCCGACTAGCGGGGAAGAGACCCAGTACTTC
TRBJ2-7,.,.,TRBV30,CAWSVSGEQYF,TGTGCCTGGAGTGTGAGCGGGGAGCAGTACTTC
TRBJ2-7,TRBD2,.,TRBV7-2,CASSLRAGGTYEQYF,TGTGCCAGCAGCTTGAGAGCGGGGGGAACCTACGAGCAGTACTTC
TRBJ1-1,.,.,TRBV27,CASSPGTTFGAFF,TGTGCCAGCAGTCCAGGGACAACCTTCGGGGCTTTCTTT
TRBJ2-3,TRBD2,.,TRBV11-2,CASSLDRSGGTDTQYF,TGTGCCAGCAGCTTAGATCGGAGCGGGGGTACAGATACGCAGTATTTT
TRBJ1-2,.,.,TRBV6-5,CASSYLGGAGGYTF,TGTGCCAGCAGTTACTTGGGAGGGGCGGGTGGCTACACCTTC
TRBJ1-2,.,.,TRBV9,CASRGARNYGYTF,TGTGCCAGCAGAGGGGCGAGGAACTATGGCTACACCTTC
TRBJ1-1,TRBD1,.,TRBV7-2,CASSPPGTGGLGTEAFF,TGTGCCAGCAGCCCCCCTGGGACAGGGGGCTTGGGAACTGAAGCTTTCTTT
TRBJ1-2,.,.,TRBV18,CASSPPSQGGEYGYTF,TGTGCCAGCTCACCACCGAGCCAGGGAGGGGAGTATGGCTACACCTTC